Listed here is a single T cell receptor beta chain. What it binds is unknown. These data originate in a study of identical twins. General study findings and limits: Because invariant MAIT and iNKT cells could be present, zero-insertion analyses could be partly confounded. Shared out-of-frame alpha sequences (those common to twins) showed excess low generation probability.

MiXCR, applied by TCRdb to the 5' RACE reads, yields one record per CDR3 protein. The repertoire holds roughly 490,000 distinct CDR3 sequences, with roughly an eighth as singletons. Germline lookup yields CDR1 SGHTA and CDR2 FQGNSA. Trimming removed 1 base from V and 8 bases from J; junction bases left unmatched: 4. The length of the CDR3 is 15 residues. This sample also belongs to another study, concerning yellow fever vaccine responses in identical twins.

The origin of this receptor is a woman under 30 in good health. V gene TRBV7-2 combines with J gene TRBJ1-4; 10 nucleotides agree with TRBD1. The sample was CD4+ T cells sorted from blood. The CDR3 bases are TGTGCCAGCAGCTTAGGGGACAGGGGAGGAGAAAAACTGTTTTTT. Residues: CASSLGDRGGEKLFF.